This T cell receptor beta chain was sequenced in a study of a mutant IDH1 vaccine in newly diagnosed glioma. For the study at large: Treated patients had a mean age of approximately 40 years and a sex split that was around 62% male and 37.5% female.

Comment on this clone: Antigen specificity is unknown.

Germline V gene data show CDR1 as DFQATT and CDR2 as SNEGSKA (reference sequence). Trimming shortened V by 5 bases and J by 3 bases, and 3 bases separated the two germline ends. This CDR3 has 10 residues. Time point specified: week 23, last vaccination. A single vaccine dose contained 300 ug of mutant IDH1 20-mer peptide, and topical imiquimod was used with it. Profiling relied on immunoSEQ multiplex PCR, and the TCRdb table lists in-frame clones only, not all of them. The sample has about 72,000 clones, approximately 84% seen once; the top ten hold 13%. The receptor was isolated from a man younger than 35 with glioma. The sample in question was PBMCs, obtained from a glioma patient whose treatment included an IDH1 peptide vaccine. The chain is built from TRBV20-1 and TRBJ2-3; no clear D gene. DNA for the CDR3: TGCAGTGCTGCAACAGATACGCAGTATTTT. Protein product: CSAATDTQYF.